The 3 T cell receptor beta chains in this list originate from one sample, sequenced in a study of blood T cell repertoires in COVID-19. Repertoires were generated with immunoSEQ multiplex PCR, while TCRdb's copy carries only in-frame clones and drops some. The sample carries fewer than 200,000 clones, about 88% recorded once. The sample was peripheral blood. The receptors come from a man aged 55 to 69 with acute or convalescent COVID-19.

This chain connects TRBV19 to TRBJ2-2; a weak D match, TRBD1 (5 bases). Trimming pared 1 base from V and 4 bases from J, leaving 7 bases between. CDR1 LNHDA and CDR2 SQIVND come from the germline V gene (reference sequence). The length of the CDR3 is 14 residues. The CDR3 DNA is TGTGCCAGTAGTATAGGCCAGGGCACCGGGGAGCTGTTTTTT. Encoded protein: CASSIGQGTGELFF.

The chain is built from TRBV19 and TRBJ1-1, with a weak D call TRBD1 (6 bases). V lost 6 bases, J lost 1 base, and 12 bases lay in between. CDR1 is LNHDA and CDR2 is SQIVND in the germline V gene (reference sequence). The CDR3 covers 14 residues. As DNA, the CDR3 is TGTGCCAGTAGCCCGGGGACAAGGAACACTGAAGCTTTCTTT. Amino acid sequence: CASSPGTRNTEAFF.

V is TRBV18 and J is TRBJ1-2; D remains ambiguous. The germline CDR1 and CDR2 sequences are KGHSH and LQKENI. The CDR3 is made up of 16 amino acids. The ends were cut back, 3 bases at V and 0 bases at J, with 14 bases in the middle. CDR3 protein: CASSPSLAGANYGYTF. Written as DNA, the CDR3 is TGTGCCAGCTCACCTAGTTTAGCCGGAGCTAACTATGGCTACACCTTC.